This T cell receptor (beta chain) was profiled in a study of T cell responses to AZD1222 COVID-19 vaccine. Study findings and constraints: A mostly white British donor set with more females was recruited, and clonal diversity was possibly underestimated.

The CDR3 is 14 amino acids. CDR1 is LNHDA, CDR2 SQIVND, per germline (reference sequence). The V gene lost 5 bases and the J gene lost 0 bases, with 11 bases spanning the gap. Sequenced by immunoSEQ multiplex PCR; TCRdb stores in-frame clones only, minus some. The sample has 75,000 to 100,000 clones; approximately 92% are singletons. Worth noting for this clone: The antigen is not known.

The rearrangement links TRBV19 to TRBJ2-7; tentatively, D is TRBD1 (6 bases). The sequencing used peripheral blood, collected on day 0 of AZD1222 vaccination. The TCR sequence derives from an adult in good health. DNA for the CDR3: TGTGCCAGTAGTCTAGGGACACCCTCCTACGAGCAGTACTTC. It encodes CASSLGTPSYEQYF.